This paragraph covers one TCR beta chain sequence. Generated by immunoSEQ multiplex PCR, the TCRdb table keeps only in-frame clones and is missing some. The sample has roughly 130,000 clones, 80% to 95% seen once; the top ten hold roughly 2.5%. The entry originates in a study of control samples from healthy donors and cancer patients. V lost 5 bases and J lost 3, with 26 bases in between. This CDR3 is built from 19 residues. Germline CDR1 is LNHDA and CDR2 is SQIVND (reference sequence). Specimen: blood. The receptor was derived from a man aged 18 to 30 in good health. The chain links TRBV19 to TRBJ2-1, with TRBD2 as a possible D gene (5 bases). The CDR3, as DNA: TGTGCCAGTAGTCCACCGGGTCTCAACACTGGACTGAACTACAATGAGCAGTTCTTC. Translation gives CASSPPGLNTGLNYNEQFF.